This TCR beta chain was sequenced for a study of blood T cell repertoires in COVID-19. Study background: Acute and convalescent COVID-19 samples came from the United States, Italy and Spain. T cells, B-cell-depleted T cells, or PBMCs supplied cDNA or gDNA.

The CDR3 consists of 16 residues. Germline V gives CDR1 SGHRS, CDR2 YFSETQ. Unmatched junction bases numbered 12, after V lost 3 bases and J lost 5 bases. Enrollment of patients from Seattle took place during active infection, with longitudinal follow-up. How the authors handled the data: By means of reference gene primer amplification, nucleated cell counts were estimated. Clones were sequenced by immunoSEQ multiplex PCR, and TCRdb holds only the in-frame ones, with some missing. D and trimming were read from the DNA, whereas the V and J calls and clone size are those reported in that table. The sample lists about 310,000 clones, 90% occurring once.

Sequenced input: peripheral blood. The rearrangement joins TRBV5-1 to TRBJ2-3; 7 bases line up with TRBD1. This receptor was obtained from a woman aged 25 to 45 with COVID-19, enrolled during active disease. The CDR3 nucleotides are TGCGCCAGCAGCTCCCAGGGGGAGCCTCACGTAGATACGCAGTATTTT. It encodes CASSSQGEPHVDTQYF.